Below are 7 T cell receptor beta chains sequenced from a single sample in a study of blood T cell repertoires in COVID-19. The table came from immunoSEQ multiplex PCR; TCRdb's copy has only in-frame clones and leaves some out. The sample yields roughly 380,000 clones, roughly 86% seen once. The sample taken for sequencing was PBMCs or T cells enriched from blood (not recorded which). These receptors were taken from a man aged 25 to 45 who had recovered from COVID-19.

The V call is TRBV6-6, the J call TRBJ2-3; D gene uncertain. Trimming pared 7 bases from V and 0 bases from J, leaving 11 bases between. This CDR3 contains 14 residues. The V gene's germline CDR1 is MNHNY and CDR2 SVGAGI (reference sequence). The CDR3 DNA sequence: TGTGCCAGCAAAGGAGCCTTTAGCACAGATACGCAGTATTTT. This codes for CASKGAFSTDTQYF.

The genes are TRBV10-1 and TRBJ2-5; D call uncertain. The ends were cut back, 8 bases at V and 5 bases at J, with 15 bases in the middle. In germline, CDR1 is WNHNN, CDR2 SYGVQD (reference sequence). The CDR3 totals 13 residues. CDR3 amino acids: CASCPGLGETQYF. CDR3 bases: TGCGCCAGCTGCCCAGGCCTTGGGGAGACCCAGTACTTC.

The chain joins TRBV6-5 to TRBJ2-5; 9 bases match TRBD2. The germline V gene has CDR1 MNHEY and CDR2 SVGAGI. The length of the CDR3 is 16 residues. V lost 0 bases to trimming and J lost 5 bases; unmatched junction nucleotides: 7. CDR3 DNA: TGTGCCAGCAGTTACTCGAAGCGGGGGGCCTGGGAGACCCAGTACTTC. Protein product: CASSYSKRGAWETQYF.

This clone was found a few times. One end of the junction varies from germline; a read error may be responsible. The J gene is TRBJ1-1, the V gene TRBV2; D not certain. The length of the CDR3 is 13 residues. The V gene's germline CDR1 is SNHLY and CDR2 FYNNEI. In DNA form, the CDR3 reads TGTGCCAGCAGCGAAGTCGCCGGCACTGAAGCTTTCTTT. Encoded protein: CASSEVAGTEAFF. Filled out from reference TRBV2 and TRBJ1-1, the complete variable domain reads EPEVTQTPSHQVTQMGQEVILRCVPISNHLYFYWYRQILGQKVEFLVSFYNNEISEKSEIFDDQFSVERPDGSNFTLKIRSTKLEDSAMYFCASSEVAGTEAFFGQGTRLTVV.

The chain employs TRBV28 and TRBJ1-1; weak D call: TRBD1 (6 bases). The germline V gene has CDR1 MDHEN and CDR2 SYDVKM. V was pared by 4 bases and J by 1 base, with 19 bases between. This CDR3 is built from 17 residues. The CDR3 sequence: CASSSPRTEIRNTEAFF. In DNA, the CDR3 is TGTGCCAGCAGTTCCCCTCGGACAGAGATCAGGAACACTGAAGCTTTCTTT.

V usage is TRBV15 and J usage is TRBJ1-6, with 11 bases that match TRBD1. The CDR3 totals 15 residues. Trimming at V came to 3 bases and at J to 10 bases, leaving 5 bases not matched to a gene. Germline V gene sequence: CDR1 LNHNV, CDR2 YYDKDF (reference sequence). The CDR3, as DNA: TGTGCCACCAGCAGGGACAGGGGGCACGAATCACCCCTCCACTTT. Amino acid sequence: CATSRDRGHESPLHF.

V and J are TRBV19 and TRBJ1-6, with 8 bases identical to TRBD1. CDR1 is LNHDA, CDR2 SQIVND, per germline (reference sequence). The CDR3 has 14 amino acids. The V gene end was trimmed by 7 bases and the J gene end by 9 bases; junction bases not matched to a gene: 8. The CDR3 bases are TGTGCCAGTATTTCGGGGACAGGTACTTCACCCCTCCACTTT. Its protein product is CASISGTGTSPLHF. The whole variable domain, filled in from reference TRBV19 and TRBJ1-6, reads DGGITQSPKYLFRKEGQNVTLSCEQNLNHDAMYWYRQDPGQGLRLIYYSQIVNDFQKGDIAEGYSVSREKKESFPLTVTSAQKNPTAFYLCASISGTGTSPLHFGNGTRLTVT.